The next 26 T cell receptor beta chains were all read from a single sample in a study of blood T cell repertoires in COVID-19. Repertoires were generated with immunoSEQ multiplex PCR, while TCRdb's copy carries only in-frame clones and drops some. The sample records around 250,000 clones, approximately 82% being singletons. The sequenced sample consisted of peripheral blood. The receptor set was obtained from a man between 35 and 55 years old with active or convalescent COVID-19.

The rearrangement links TRBV6-5 to TRBJ1-1; D is possibly TRBD1 (5 bases). This CDR3 is built from 15 residues. CDR1 and CDR2 from the germline V gene are MNHEY and SVGAGI. V was trimmed by 0 bases and J by 3 bases, leaving 11 bases between them. Written as DNA, the CDR3 is TGTGCCAGCAGTTACTCGATGAAAGGGGACACTGAAGCTTTCTTT. Translation gives CASSYSMKGDTEAFF.

The V gene is TRBV10-3, the J gene TRBJ2-5, with 10 bases that match TRBD2. With 4 bases clipped from V and 5 bases from J, the junction kept 1 base outside the gene matches. CDR3 length: 13 amino acids. Germline-derived CDR1 and CDR2 are ENHRY and SYGVKD. CDR3 protein: CAISVAGGETQYF. The CDR3 coding sequence is TGTGCCATCAGTGTAGCGGGGGGCGAGACCCAGTACTTC.

The chain is built from TRBV18 and TRBJ2-7; the match to TRBD1 covers 7 bases. Trimming at V came to 3 bases and at J to 2 bases, leaving 4 bases not matched to a gene. This CDR3 comprises 14 residues. From germline, CDR1 is KGHSH and CDR2 LQKENI. CDR3 coding DNA: TGTGCCAGCTCACCGAGGGACAGCACCTACGAGCAGTACTTC. Translating it yields CASSPRDSTYEQYF.

This chain connects TRBV4-2 to TRBJ2-7; 10 nucleotides line up with TRBD1. The V gene's germline CDR1 is LGHNA and CDR2 YNFKEQ. With 1 base clipped from V and 2 bases from J, the junction kept 5 bases outside the gene matches. The CDR3 consists of 16 residues. The DNA for the CDR3 is TGTGCCAGCAGCCAAGGCGGACAGGGGGGGACCTACGAGCAGTACTTC. Translation: CASSQGGQGGTYEQYF.

V gene TRBV30 combines with J gene TRBJ1-3; 11 bases line up with TRBD1. Germline V gene lookup returns CDR1 GTSNPN and CDR2 SVGIG (reference sequence). The junction had 5 bases not matched to a gene; V was cut back by 2 bases and J by 2 bases. The CDR3 extends over 16 amino acids. CDR3 in DNA: TGTGCCTGGAGTAATCCGGGACAGGGGGCTGGAAACACCATATATTTT. Protein sequence: CAWSNPGQGAGNTIYF.

This clone was counted between two and nine times. The same CDR3 arises from other DNA sequences in this sample as well. The chain links TRBV29-1 to TRBJ1-1, with D maybe TRBD1 (6 bases). The CDR3 has 15 amino acids. Trimming stripped 3 bases from V and 0 bases from J, with 14 bases between. Germline V gene data show CDR1 as SQVTM and CDR2 as ANQGSEA. This chain's CDR3 is CSVESTGLMNTEAFF. For the CDR3, the DNA is TGCAGCGTTGAGTCGACAGGCCTCATGAACACTGAAGCTTTCTTT.

This sequence joins TRBV2 and TRBJ2-3; 10 bases align to TRBD2. CDR3 length: 16 residues. Germline lookup yields CDR1 SNHLY and CDR2 FYNNEI. Trimming took 0 bases from V and 8 from J; bases not matched to a gene: 8. CDR3 sequence reads: CASSEAGLAGVGTQYF. The CDR3 DNA follows: TGTGCCAGCAGTGAAGCGGGGCTAGCGGGAGTAGGTACGCAGTATTTT.

The chain employs TRBV11-3 and TRBJ2-3; 7 bases fit TRBD1. V shed 4 bases and J 3 bases; nucleotides not matched to a gene: 7. In germline, CDR1 is SGHNT, CDR2 YENEEA. This CDR3 region has 15 residues. The CDR3 DNA follows: TGTGCCAGCAGCTACGACAGGGTAGGGACAGATACGCAGTATTTT. It encodes CASSYDRVGTDTQYF.

The rearrangement links TRBV18 to TRBJ1-5; D is unclear. V gave up 6 bases and J gave up 1 base, with 7 bases separating them. The CDR3 extends over 13 amino acids. The germline V gene has CDR1 KGHSH and CDR2 LQKENI. CDR3 DNA: TGTGCCAGCTCGGAGGGAAGCAATCAGCCCCAGCATTTT. This codes for CASSEGSNQPQHF. Looking up the rest from reference TRBV18 and TRBJ1-5 gives the full variable domain: NAGVMQNPRHLVRRRGQEARLRCSPMKGHSHVYWYRQLPEEGLKFMVYLQKENIIDESGMPKERFSAEFPKEGPSILRIQQVVRGDSAAYFCASSEGSNQPQHFGDGTRLSIL.

This chain connects TRBV19 to TRBJ1-1; a possible D gene is TRBD1 (5 bases). The CDR3 runs 13 residues. CDR1 is LNHDA and CDR2 is SQIVND in the germline V gene (reference sequence). V dropped 7 bases and J dropped 3 bases, with 12 bases sitting between them. CDR3 sequence: CASTPRGYTEAFF. In nucleotides, the CDR3 is TGTGCCAGTACCCCCCGGGGGTACACTGAAGCTTTCTTT.

Only a few counts were recorded for this clone. The CDR3 loop reads CALGSRVNSGNTIYF. The DNA of the CDR3 is TGTGCCTTGGGGTCAAGAGTGAACTCTGGAAACACCATATATTTT. The chain couples TRBV30 to TRBJ1-3; D is unresolved. Germline V gene lookup returns CDR1 GTSNPN and CDR2 SVGIG (reference sequence). Trimming removed 7 bases at V and 0 bases at J, with 16 bases between. This CDR3 contains 15 residues.

V and J are TRBV5-1 and TRBJ2-3, with D possibly being TRBD1 (6 bases). Germline V gene data show CDR1 as SGHRS and CDR2 as YFSETQ. The CDR3 consists of 15 residues. V lost 4 bases to trimming and J lost 1 base, with 13 bases between them. The CDR3 is CASSPRDIRTDTQYF. CDR3 DNA: TGCGCCAGCAGCCCACGGGACATACGCACAGATACGCAGTATTTT.

The chain links TRBV30 to TRBJ1-2, with 8 bases that match TRBD1. Germline-derived CDR1 and CDR2 are GTSNPN and SVGIG (reference sequence). The CDR3 runs 13 residues. V lost 7 bases to trimming and J lost 2 bases; unmatched junction nucleotides: 6. CDR3: CAFGTGLNYGYTF. In DNA, the CDR3 is TGTGCCTTTGGGACAGGACTCAACTATGGCTACACCTTC. The complete variable domain, with remaining parts taken from reference TRBV30 and TRBJ1-2, reads SQTIHQWPATLVQPVGSPLSLECTVEGTSNPNLYWYRQAAGRGLQLLFYSVGIGQISSEVPQNLSASRPQDRQFILSSKKLLLSDSGFYLCAFGTGLNYGYTFGSGTRLTVV.

This clone appeared a few times. This rearrangement joins TRBV19 to TRBJ1-5; D is unresolved. The germline V gene encodes CDR1 LNHDA and CDR2 SQIVND (reference sequence). The CDR3 runs to 15 residues. The V end lost 5 bases, the J end lost 1 base, and 12 bases lay between the germline ends. For the CDR3, the DNA is TGTGCCAGTAGTCCCGGTCCTTTAAGCAATCAGCCCCAGCATTTT. It codes for CASSPGPLSNQPQHF.

This clone was found a few times. This rearrangement joins TRBV19 to TRBJ1-1, with D possibly being TRBD1 (5 bases). The germline V gene has CDR1 LNHDA and CDR2 SQIVND (reference sequence). This CDR3 region has 16 residues. Trimming removed 1 base at V and 4 bases at J, with 16 bases between. The CDR3 sequence is CASSIGSRGWGTEAFF. Written as DNA, the CDR3 is TGTGCCAGTAGTATAGGGAGTAGGGGTTGGGGCACTGAAGCTTTCTTT.

The J gene is TRBJ2-7, the V gene TRBV27, with D maybe TRBD1 (6 bases). CDR3 size: 13 residues. The germline CDR1 and CDR2 sequences are MNHEY and SMNVEV (reference sequence). V dropped 8 bases and J dropped 3 bases, with 14 bases sitting between them. CDR3 in amino acids: CASGDNVLYEQYF. In DNA form, the CDR3 reads TGTGCCAGCGGGGACAACGTCCTCTACGAGCAGTACTTC.

The chain employs TRBV19 and TRBJ2-7, with 8 bases identical to TRBD1. Unmatched junction bases numbered 11, after V lost 4 bases and J lost 3 bases. This CDR3 is 16 amino acids long. CDR1 and CDR2 (germline): LNHDA, SQIVND (reference sequence). The CDR3 sequence is CASSSPGQANRYEQYF. The DNA for the CDR3 is TGTGCCAGTAGTAGCCCGGGACAGGCAAACCGCTACGAGCAGTACTTC. The full variable domain, completed using reference TRBV19 and TRBJ2-7, is DGGITQSPKYLFRKEGQNVTLSCEQNLNHDAMYWYRQDPGQGLRLIYYSQIVNDFQKGDIAEGYSVSREKKESFPLTVTSAQKNPTAFYLCASSSPGQANRYEQYFGPGTRLTVT.

The genes are TRBV6-5 and TRBJ1-2, with TRBD1 matching over 8 bases. Germline V gives CDR1 MNHEY, CDR2 SVGAGI. The CDR3 sequence is 13 residues long. The V and J ends lost 10 bases and 6 bases, in that order; junction bases with no gene match: 10. CDR3: CATKDRAVDGYTF. As DNA, the CDR3 is TGTGCCACTAAGGACAGGGCCGTAGATGGCTACACCTTC.

There are a few counts of this clone. The V call is TRBV5-6, the J call TRBJ2-1; TRBD2 matches at 11 bases. The germline V gene has CDR1 SGHDT and CDR2 YYEEEE. The V segment lost 4 bases and the J segment 2 bases; nucleotides outside the gene matches: 5. CDR3 length: 16 residues. CDR3 in DNA: TGTGCCAGCAGCGCCACTAGCGGGAGCCCCTACAATGAGCAGTTCTTC. Its translation is CASSATSGSPYNEQFF.

This rearrangement joins TRBV11-2 to TRBJ1-4, with no clear D. Trimming shortened V by 3 bases and J by 0 bases, and 8 bases separated the two germline ends. Germline V gene data show CDR1 as SGHAT and CDR2 as FQNNGV. There are 15 residues in the CDR3. The CDR3 reads CASSLSLATNEKLFF. The CDR3 nucleotides read TGTGCCAGCAGCTTGTCCCTAGCAACTAATGAAAAACTGTTTTTT.

This clone was counted only a few times. The chain is built from TRBV4-2 and TRBJ2-5, with unresolved D. Trimming shortened V by 4 bases and J by 1 base, and 16 bases separated the two germline ends. Germline V gene sequence: CDR1 LGHNA, CDR2 YNFKEQ. The length of the CDR3 is 16 residues. The CDR3 DNA reads as TGTGCCAGCAGCCTCGACTTTTTCGCGGCCCAAGAGACCCAGTACTTC. It encodes CASSLDFFAAQETQYF.

The V call is TRBV19, the J call TRBJ1-4; D may be TRBD1 (6 bases). Deletions cut 6 bases from V and 3 bases from J, with 20 bases between. The CDR3 has 17 amino acids. CDR1 and CDR2 (germline): LNHDA, SQIVND (reference sequence). The CDR3 loop reads CASSVRGPQPSNEKLFF. The DNA of the CDR3 is TGTGCCAGTAGCGTCAGGGGCCCTCAGCCCTCTAATGAAAAACTGTTTTTT.

J is TRBJ1-3 and V is TRBV20-1, with TRBD1 identical over 8 bases. This CDR3 contains 16 residues. Germline values: CDR1 DFQATT, CDR2 SNEGSKA (reference sequence). Losses at the gene ends were 3 bases for V and 0 bases for J; bases not matched to a gene: 7. The CDR3 spells CSASTGGYVSGNTIYF. CDR3 sequence (DNA): TGCAGTGCTAGTACAGGGGGATACGTCTCTGGAAACACCATATATTTT.

J is TRBJ1-5 and V is TRBV30, with D possibly TRBD1 on 6 matching bases. CDR3 length equals 13 residues. The germline V gene has CDR1 GTSNPN and CDR2 SVGIG (reference sequence). V dropped 8 bases and J dropped 2 bases, with 13 bases sitting between them. The CDR3 is CAQGFAGNQPQHF. The CDR3 DNA is TGTGCCCAGGGGTTTGCAGGCAATCAGCCCCAGCATTTT.

This clone appeared a few times. The chain links TRBV5-1 to TRBJ1-1; D possibly corresponds to TRBD1 (6 bases). CDR3 length: 14 residues. Trimming stripped 2 bases from V and 0 bases from J, with 8 bases between. Germline-derived CDR1 and CDR2 are SGHRS and YFSETQ. CDR3 nucleotide sequence: TGCGCCAGCAGCTTTGGGACATTGAACACTGAAGCTTTCTTT. It codes for CASSFGTLNTEAFF.

This chain connects TRBV7-6 to TRBJ1-5, with 10 positions matching TRBD1. The CDR3 contains 16 residues. In germline, CDR1 is SGHVS, CDR2 FNYEAQ. Germline trimming cut 5 bases from V and 0 bases from J; bases unmatched to any gene: 4. In DNA form, the CDR3 reads TGTGCCAGCAGCCCTGGACAGGGGGGTAGCAATCAGCCCCAGCATTTT. This sequence encodes CASSPGQGGSNQPQHF.